This T cell receptor beta chain was recovered during a study of PD-L1 blockade in urothelial cancer. Study-level points and caveats: In blood sampled pretreatment, TCR clonality below the median predicted better survival.

Trimming shortened V by 0 bases and J by 0 bases, and 10 bases separated the two germline ends. The CDR3 is made up of 16 amino acids. Per germline, CDR1 MNHEY and CDR2 SVGAGI. Profiling relied on immunoSEQ multiplex PCR, and the TCRdb table lists in-frame clones only, not all of them. The table lists about 73,000 clones, 85% to 90% of them singletons. A few counts support this clone. Its specificity is unknown. The V gene is TRBV6-5, the J gene TRBJ2-3; D gene ambiguous. The specimen was PBMCs, collected around atezolizumab (anti-PD-L1) treatment. The receptor was derived from a man between 60 and 70 years old with urothelial cancer. The CDR3 spells CASSYSGKLSTDTQYF. The CDR3 coding sequence is TGTGCCAGCAGTTACTCGGGCAAACTTAGCACAGATACGCAGTATTTT.